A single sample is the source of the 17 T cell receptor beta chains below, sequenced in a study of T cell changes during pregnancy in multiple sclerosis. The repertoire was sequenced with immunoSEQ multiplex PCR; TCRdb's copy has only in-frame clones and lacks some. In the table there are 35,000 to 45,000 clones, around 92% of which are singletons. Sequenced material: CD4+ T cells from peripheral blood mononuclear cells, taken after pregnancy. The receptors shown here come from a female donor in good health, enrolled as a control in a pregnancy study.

The CDR3 region has the DNA TGCGCCAGCAGCCCATACGGGGGTCGGGTATCTCAGCAGCCCCAGCATTTT. Amino acids: CASSPYGGRVSQQPQHF. The chain combines TRBV4-3 with TRBJ1-5; a weak D match, TRBD1 (5 bases). The CDR3 contains 17 residues. Between the trimmed V and J ends, which lost 4 bases and 7 bases, there was a span of 23 bases. Germline CDR1 and CDR2: LGHNA and YSLEER.

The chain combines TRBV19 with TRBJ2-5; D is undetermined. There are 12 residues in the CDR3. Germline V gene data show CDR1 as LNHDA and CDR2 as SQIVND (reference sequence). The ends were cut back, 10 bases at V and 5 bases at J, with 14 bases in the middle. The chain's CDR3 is CATGTTLETQYF. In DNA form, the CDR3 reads TGTGCCACTGGAACTACCCTGGAGACCCAGTACTTC.

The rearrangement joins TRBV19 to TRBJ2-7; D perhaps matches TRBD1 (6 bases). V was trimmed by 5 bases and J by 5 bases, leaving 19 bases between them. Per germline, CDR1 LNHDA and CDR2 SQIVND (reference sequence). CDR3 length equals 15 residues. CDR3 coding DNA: TGTGCCAGTAGTCCGCCCGGGACAAGGATCAACGAGCAGTACTTC. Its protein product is CASSPPGTRINEQYF.

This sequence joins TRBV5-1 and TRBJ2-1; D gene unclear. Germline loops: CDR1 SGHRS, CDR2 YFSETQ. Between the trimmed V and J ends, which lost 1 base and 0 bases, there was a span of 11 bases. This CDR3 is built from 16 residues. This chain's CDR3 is CASSLLGQSSYNEQFF. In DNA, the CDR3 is TGCGCCAGCAGCTTGCTGGGCCAAAGCTCCTACAATGAGCAGTTCTTC.

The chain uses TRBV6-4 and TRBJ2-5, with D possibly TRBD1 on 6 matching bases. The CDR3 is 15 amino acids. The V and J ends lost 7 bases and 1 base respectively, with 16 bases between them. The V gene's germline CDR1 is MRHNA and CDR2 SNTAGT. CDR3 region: CASKTTGASQETQYF. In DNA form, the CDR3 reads TGTGCCAGCAAAACGACAGGCGCTTCCCAAGAGACCCAGTACTTC.

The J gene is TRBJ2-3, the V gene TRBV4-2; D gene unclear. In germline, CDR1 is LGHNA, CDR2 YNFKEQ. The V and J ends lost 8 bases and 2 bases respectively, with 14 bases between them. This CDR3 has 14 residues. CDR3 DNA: TGTGCCAGCTCCCGTGAGAAGTACACAGATACGCAGTATTTT. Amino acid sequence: CASSREKYTDTQYF.

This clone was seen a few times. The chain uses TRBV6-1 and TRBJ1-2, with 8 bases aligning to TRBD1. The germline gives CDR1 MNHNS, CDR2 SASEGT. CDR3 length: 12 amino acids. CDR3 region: CASQGDSYGYTF. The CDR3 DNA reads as TGTGCGTCACAGGGGGACTCCTATGGCTACACCTTC.

In nucleotides, the CDR3 is TGTGCCAGCAGCCAAGAGAGGGCGGGGGGGCTGGGCGAGCAGTACTTC. As protein: CASSQERAGGLGEQYF. The rearrangement links TRBV4-2 to TRBJ2-7; 9 nucleotides align to TRBD2. This CDR3 spans 16 amino acids. Germline CDR1 and CDR2: LGHNA and YNFKEQ. Germline trimming cut 0 bases from V and 6 bases from J; bases unmatched to any gene: 9.

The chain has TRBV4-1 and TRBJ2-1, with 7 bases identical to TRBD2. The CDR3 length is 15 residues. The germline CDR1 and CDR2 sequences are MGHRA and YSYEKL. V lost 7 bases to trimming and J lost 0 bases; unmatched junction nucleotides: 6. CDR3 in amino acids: CASTGGRVSYNEQFF. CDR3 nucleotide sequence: TGCGCCAGCACGGGGGGAAGGGTCTCCTACAATGAGCAGTTCTTC.

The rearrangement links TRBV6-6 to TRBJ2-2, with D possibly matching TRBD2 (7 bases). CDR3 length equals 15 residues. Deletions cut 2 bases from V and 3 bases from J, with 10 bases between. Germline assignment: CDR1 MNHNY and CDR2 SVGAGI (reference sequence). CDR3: CASSYGGADTGELFF. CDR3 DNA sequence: TGTGCCAGCAGTTACGGGGGGGCGGACACCGGGGAGCTGTTTTTT.

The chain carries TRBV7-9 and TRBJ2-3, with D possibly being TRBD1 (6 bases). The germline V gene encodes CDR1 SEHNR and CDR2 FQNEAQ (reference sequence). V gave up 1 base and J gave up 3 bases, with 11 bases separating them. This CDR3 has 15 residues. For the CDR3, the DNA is TGTGCCAGCAGCTTAGGTCCAGGGGATACAGATACGCAGTATTTT. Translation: CASSLGPGDTDTQYF.

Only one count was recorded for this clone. CDR3 residues: CAGGEGVVHYGYTF. For the CDR3, the DNA is TGTGCCGGGGGGGAGGGGGTTGTTCATTATGGCTACACCTTC. This rearrangement joins TRBV6-9 to TRBJ1-2, with D possibly TRBD1 on 6 matching bases. The V and J ends lost 11 bases and 5 bases respectively, with 21 bases between them. Germline V CDR1 and CDR2: MNHGY, SVAAGI. The CDR3 spans 14 residues.

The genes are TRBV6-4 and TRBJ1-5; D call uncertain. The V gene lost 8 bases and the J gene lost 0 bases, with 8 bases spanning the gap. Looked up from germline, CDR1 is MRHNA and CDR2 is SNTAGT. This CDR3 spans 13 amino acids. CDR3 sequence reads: CASPSISNQPQHF. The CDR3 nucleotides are TGTGCCAGCCCCAGTATTAGCAATCAGCCCCAGCATTTT.

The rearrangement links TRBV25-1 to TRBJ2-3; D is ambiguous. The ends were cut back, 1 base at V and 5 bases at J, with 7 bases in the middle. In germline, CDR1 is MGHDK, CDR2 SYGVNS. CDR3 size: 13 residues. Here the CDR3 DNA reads TGTGCCAGCAGTGAATTCGGTATAGATACGCAGTATTTT. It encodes CASSEFGIDTQYF. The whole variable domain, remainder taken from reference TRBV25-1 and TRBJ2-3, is EADIYQTPRYLVIGTGKKITLECSQTMGHDKMYWYQQDPGMELHLIHYSYGVNSTEKGDLSSESTVSRIRTEHFPLTLESARPSHTSQYLCASSEFGIDTQYFGPGTRLTVL.

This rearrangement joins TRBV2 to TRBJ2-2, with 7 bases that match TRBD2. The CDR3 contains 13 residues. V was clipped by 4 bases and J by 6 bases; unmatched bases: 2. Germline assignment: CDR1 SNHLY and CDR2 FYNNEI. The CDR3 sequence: CASSARGAGELFF. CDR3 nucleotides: TGTGCCAGCAGTGCTCGGGGGGCCGGGGAGCTGTTTTTT. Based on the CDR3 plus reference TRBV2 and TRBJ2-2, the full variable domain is EPEVTQTPSHQVTQMGQEVILRCVPISNHLYFYWYRQILGQKVEFLVSFYNNEISEKSEIFDDQFSVERPDGSNFTLKIRSTKLEDSAMYFCASSARGAGELFFGEGSRLTVL.

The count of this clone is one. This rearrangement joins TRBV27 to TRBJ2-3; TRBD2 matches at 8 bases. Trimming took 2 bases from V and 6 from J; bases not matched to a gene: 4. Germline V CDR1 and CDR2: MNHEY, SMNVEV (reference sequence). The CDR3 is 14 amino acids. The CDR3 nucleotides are TGTGCCAGCAGTTTAGCGGGGGGAATGGATACGCAGTATTTT. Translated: CASSLAGGMDTQYF.

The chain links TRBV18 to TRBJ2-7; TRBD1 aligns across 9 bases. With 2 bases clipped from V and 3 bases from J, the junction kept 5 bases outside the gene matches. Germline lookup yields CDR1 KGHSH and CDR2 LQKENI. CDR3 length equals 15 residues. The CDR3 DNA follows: TGTGCCAGCTCACCAGTCGGGGGACAGGGCTACGAGCAGTACTTC. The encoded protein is CASSPVGGQGYEQYF.